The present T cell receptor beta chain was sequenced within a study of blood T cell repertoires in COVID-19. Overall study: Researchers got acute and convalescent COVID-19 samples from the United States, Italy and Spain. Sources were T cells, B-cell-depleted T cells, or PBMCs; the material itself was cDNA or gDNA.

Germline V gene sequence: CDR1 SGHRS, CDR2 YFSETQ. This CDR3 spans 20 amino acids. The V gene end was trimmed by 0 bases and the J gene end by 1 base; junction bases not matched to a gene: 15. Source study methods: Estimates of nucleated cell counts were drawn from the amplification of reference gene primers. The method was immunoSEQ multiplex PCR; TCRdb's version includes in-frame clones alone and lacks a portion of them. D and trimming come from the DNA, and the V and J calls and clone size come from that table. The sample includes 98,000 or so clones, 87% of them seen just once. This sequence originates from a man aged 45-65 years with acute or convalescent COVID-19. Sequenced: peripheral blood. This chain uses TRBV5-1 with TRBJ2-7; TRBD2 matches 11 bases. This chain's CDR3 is CASSLVLRASGRLSSYEQYF. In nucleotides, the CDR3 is TGCGCCAGCAGCTTGGTTCTTCGGGCTAGCGGGAGGCTTTCGTCCTACGAGCAGTACTTC.